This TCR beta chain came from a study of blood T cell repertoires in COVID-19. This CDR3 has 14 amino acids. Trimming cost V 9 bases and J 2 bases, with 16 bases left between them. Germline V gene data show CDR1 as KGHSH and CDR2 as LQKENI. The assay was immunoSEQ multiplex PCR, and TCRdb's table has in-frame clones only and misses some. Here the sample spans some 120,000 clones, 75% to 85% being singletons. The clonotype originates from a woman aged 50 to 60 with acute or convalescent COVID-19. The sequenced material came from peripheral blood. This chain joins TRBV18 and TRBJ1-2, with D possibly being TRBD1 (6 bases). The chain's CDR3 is CASYKQGGNYGYTF. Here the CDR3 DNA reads TGTGCCAGTTACAAACAGGGTGGCAACTATGGCTACACCTTC. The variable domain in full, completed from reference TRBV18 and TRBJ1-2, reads NAGVMQNPRHLVRRRGQEARLRCSPMKGHSHVYWYRQLPEEGLKFMVYLQKENIIDESGMPKERFSAEFPKEGPSILRIQQVVRGDSAAYFCASYKQGGNYGYTFGSGTRLTVV.